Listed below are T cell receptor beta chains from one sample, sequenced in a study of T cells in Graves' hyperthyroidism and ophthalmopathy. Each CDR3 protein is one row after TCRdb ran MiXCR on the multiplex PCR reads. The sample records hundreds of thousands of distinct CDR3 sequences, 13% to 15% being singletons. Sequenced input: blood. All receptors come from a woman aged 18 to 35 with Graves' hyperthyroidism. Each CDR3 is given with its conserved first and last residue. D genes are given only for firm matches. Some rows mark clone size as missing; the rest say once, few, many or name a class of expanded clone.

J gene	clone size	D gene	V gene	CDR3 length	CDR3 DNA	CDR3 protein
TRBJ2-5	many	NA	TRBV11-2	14	TGTGCCAGCAGCCTACAAGTCCAGGGTGAGACCCAGTACTTC	CASSLQVQGETQYF
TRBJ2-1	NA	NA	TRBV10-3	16	TGTGCCATCAGTGAGTCATGGACTACACCCTACAATGAGCAGTTCTTC	CAISESWTTPYNEQFF
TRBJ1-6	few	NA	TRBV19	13	TGTGCCAGTACGGGACGCGGGAATTCACCCCTCCACTTT	CASTGRGNSPLHF
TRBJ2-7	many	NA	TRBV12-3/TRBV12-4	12	TGTGCCAGCAGTTTAACGATCCACGAGCAGTACTTC	CASSLTIHEQYF
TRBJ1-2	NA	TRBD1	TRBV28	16	TGTGCCAGCAGTACTCGGGACAGATTTCTTCCAGATGGCTACACCTTC	CASSTRDRFLPDGYTF
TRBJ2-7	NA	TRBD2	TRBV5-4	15	TGTGCCAGCAGCCCCACTAGCGACTCCCTCTACGAGCAGTACTTC	CASSPTSDSLYEQYF
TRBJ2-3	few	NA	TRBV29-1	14	TGCAGCGTTGAGTGGTGGACTAGCACAGATACGCAGTATTTT	CSVEWWTSTDTQYF
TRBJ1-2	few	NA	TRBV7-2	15	TGTGCCAGCAGCTTAGTCGTCCTAGGCGTATATGGCTACACCTTC	CASSLVVLGVYGYTF
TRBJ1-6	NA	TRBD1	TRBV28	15	TGTGTCAGCAGGGGACAGGGGGCAAATAATTCACCCCTCCACTTT	CVSRGQGANNSPLHF
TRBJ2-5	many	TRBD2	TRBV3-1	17	TGTGCCAGCAGCCAGATGACTAGCGGACCTGATTTAGAGACCCAGTACTTC	CASSQMTSGPDLETQYF
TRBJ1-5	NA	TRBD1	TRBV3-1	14	TGTGCCAGCAGCCACCGACAGGGAGGTCAGCCCCAGCATTTT	CASSHRQGGQPQHF
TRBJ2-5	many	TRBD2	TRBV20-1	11	TGCAGTGCTAGACGGCGGGGAGGGGAGTACTTC	CSARRRGGEYF
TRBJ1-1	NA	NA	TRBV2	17	TGTGCCAGCAGTGAAGCGCGTCTTCCAAGGGGGGGGATTGAAGCTTTCTTT	CASSEARLPRGGIEAFF
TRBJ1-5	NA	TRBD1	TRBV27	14	TGTGCCAGCAGTCCGTGGGACAGGGCTCAGCCCCAGCATTTT	CASSPWDRAQPQHF
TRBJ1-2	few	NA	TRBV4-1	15	TGCGCCAGCAGCCAAAGGGACGGACTGAACTATGGCTACACCTTC	CASSQRDGLNYGYTF
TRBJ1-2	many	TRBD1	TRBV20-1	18	TGCAGTGCGAACCGGGTAGCGGGACAGGGGGCTTCTGGGTATGGCTACACCTTC	CSANRVAGQGASGYGYTF
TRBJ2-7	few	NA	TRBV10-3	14	TGTGCCACACAGGACGGTTCAGACCACTACGAGCAGTACTTC	CATQDGSDHYEQYF
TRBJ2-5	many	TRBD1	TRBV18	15	TGTGCCAGCTCACCTCAAACAGGGGGCCAAGAGACCCAGTACTTC	CASSPQTGGQETQYF
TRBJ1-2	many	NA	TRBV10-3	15	TGTGCCATCAGTGAGTCACCCGGTCAGGGAGATGGCTACACCTTC	CAISESPGQGDGYTF
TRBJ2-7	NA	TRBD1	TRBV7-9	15	TGTGCCAGCAGGACCAACAGGGGACCCTCCTACGAGCAGTACTTC	CASRTNRGPSYEQYF
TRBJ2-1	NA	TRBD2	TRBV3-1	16	TGTGCCAGCAGCGTATGGACTAGCGGGACTCACAATGAGCAGTTCTTC	CASSVWTSGTHNEQFF
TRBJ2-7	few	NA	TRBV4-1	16	TGCGCCAGCAGCCAAGATTGGCTAGTAGGATCCTACGAGCAGTACTTC	CASSQDWLVGSYEQYF
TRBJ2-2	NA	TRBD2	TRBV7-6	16	TGTGCCAGCAGCCCCCTAAGCGGGGCCTATACCGGGGAGCTGTTTTTT	CASSPLSGAYTGELFF
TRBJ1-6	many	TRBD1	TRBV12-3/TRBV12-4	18	TGTGCCAGCAGTTTAGCGCTAAATCTAGACAGGGGGCGCGTATCCCTCCACTTT	CASSLALNLDRGRVSLHF
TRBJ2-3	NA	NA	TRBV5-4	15	TGTGCCAGCAGCCGCAAGGGGGGCGGGTCAGATACGCAGTATTTT	CASSRKGGGSDTQYF
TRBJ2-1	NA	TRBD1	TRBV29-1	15	TGCAGCGTTGAAGATCCCGGGACAGGGTACAATGAGCAGTTCTTC	CSVEDPGTGYNEQFF
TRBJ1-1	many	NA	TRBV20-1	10	TGCAGTGCAAGGCTCAGTGAAGCTTTCTTT	CSARLSEAFF
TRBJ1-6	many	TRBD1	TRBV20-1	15	TGCAGCGGGGGGGGGGCCGGGACAGGGATGGGACCCCTCCACTTT	CSGGGAGTGMGPLHF
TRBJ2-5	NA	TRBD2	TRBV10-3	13	TGTGCCATCAACGCGGGAGAGGGAGAGACCCAGTACTTC	CAINAGEGETQYF
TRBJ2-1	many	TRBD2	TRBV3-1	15	TGTGCCAGCATGGGGAGACTAGCGGGAGATCGGGAGCAGTTCTTC	CASMGRLAGDREQFF
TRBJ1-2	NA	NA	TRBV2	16	TGTGCCAGCAGTGAAGCGGGAGGGACCTTAAACTATGGCTACACCTTC	CASSEAGGTLNYGYTF
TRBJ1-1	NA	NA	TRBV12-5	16	TGTGCTAGACCCTCCCTCAGGGTGGAGTCGTTGTCTGAAGCTTTCTTT	CARPSLRVESLSEAFF
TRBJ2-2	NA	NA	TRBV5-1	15	TGCGCCAGCAGCTTGACCCCCGGGAACACCGGGGAGCTGTTTTTT	CASSLTPGNTGELFF
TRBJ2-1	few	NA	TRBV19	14	TGTGCCAGTAGCGCCGGGACCCCCTACAATGAGCAGTTCTTC	CASSAGTPYNEQFF
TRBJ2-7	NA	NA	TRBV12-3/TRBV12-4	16	TGTGCCAGCTCACCACCCAGGGGTCGGGGCGCTTGGGAGCAGTACTTC	CASSPPRGRGAWEQYF
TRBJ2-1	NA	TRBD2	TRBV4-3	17	TGCGCCAGCAGCCAAGATCTTTTGCGGGAGGTGTACAATGAGCAGTTCTTC	CASSQDLLREVYNEQFF
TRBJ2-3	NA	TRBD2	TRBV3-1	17	TGTGCCAGCAGCCCCTACCGACTAGCGGGAGGGACAGATACGCAGTATTTT	CASSPYRLAGGTDTQYF
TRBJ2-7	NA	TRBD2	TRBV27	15	TGTGCCAGCAGGCCGCCCCTAGCGGGAGTGCGCGAGCAGTACTTC	CASRPPLAGVREQYF
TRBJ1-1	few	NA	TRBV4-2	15	TGTGCCAGCAGCCAAGGGGCCAGCGGGAACACTGAAGCTTTCTTT	CASSQGASGNTEAFF
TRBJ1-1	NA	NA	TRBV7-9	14	TGTGCCAGCAGCCCCGTGGGGGGCGGTGCTGAAGCTTTCTTT	CASSPVGGGAEAFF
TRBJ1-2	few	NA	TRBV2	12	TGTGCCAGCACCGGGGGCCTATATGGCTACACCTTC	CASTGGLYGYTF
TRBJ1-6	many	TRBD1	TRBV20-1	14	TGCAGTGCTGTCCGGGACAGGGATAATTCACCCCTCCACTTT	CSAVRDRDNSPLHF